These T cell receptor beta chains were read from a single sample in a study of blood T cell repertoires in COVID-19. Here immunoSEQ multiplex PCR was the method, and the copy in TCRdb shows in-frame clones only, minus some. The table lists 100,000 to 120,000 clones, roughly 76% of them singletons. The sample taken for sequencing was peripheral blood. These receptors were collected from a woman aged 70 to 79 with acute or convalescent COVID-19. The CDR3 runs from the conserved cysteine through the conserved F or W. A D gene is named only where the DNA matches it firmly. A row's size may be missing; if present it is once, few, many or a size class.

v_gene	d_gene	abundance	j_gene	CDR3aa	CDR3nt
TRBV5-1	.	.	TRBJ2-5	CASSLRQAQETQYF	TGCGCCAGCAGCTTGCGCCAGGCCCAAGAGACCCAGTACTTC
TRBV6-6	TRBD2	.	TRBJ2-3	CASSSLAGGRDTQYF	TGTGCCAGCAGTTCTTTAGCGGGGGGGCGAGATACGCAGTATTTT
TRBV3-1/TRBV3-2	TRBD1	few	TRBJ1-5	CASSPTGGNQPQHF	TGTGCCAGCAGCCCAACAGGGGGCAATCAGCCCCAGCATTTT
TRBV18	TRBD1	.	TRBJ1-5	CASSPGQAMDQPQHF	TGTGCCAGCTCACCTGGACAGGCAATGGATCAGCCCCAGCATTTT
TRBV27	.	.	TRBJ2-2	CASSLLWRGDTGELFF	TGTGCCAGCAGTTTACTGTGGCGGGGCGACACCGGGGAGCTGTTTTTT
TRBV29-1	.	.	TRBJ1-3	CSVEVPRNTIYF	TGCAGCGTTGAAGTCCCCAGGAACACCATATATTTT
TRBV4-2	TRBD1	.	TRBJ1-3	CASSQDRGQGGGNTIYF	TGTGCCAGCAGCCAAGATCGGGGACAGGGTGGGGGAAACACCATATATTTT
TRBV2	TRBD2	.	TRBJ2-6	CASSAPWGGSSGANVLTF	TGTGCCAGCAGTGCCCCGTGGGGGGGGTCCTCTGGGGCCAACGTCCTGACTTTC
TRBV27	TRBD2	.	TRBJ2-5	CASSATGTSGGAGQETQYF	TGTGCCAGCAGTGCAACCGGGACTAGCGGGGGGGCCGGGCAAGAGACCCAGTACTTC
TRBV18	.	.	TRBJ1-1	CASSLNKNTEAFF	TGTGCCAGCTCACTCAACAAGAACACTGAAGCTTTCTTT
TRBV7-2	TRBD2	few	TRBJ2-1	CASSLGRGVNEQFF	TGTGCCAGCAGCCTAGGACGGGGGGTGAATGAGCAGTTCTTC
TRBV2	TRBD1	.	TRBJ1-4	CASGGTGFEKLFF	TGTGCCAGCGGGGGGACAGGGTTTGAAAAACTGTTTTTT
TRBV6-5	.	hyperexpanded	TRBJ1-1	CASTGNTEAFF	TGTGCCAGCACCGGGAACACTGAAGCTTTCTTT
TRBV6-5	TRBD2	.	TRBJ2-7	CASSSQAGGSYEQYF	TGTGCCAGCAGTTCACAAGCGGGGGGCTCCTACGAGCAGTACTTC
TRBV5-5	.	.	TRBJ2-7	CASSLYGSLGSYEQYF	TGTGCCAGCAGCTTGTATGGCTCTCTAGGCTCCTACGAGCAGTACTTC
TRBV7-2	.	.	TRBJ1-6	CASSEQRTPNSPLHF	TGTGCCAGCAGCGAACAAAGAACCCCCAATTCACCCCTCCACTTT
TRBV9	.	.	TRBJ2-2	CASSTRDKPNTGELFF	TGTGCCAGCAGCACCAGGGACAAACCTAACACCGGGGAGCTGTTTTTT
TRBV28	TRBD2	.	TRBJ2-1	CASSFQPTSGDSYNEQFF	TGTGCCAGCAGTTTTCAACCGACTAGCGGGGACTCCTACAATGAGCAGTTCTTC
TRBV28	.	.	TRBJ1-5	CASSLPGQGSNQPQHF	TGTGCCAGCAGCCTCCCAGGGCAGGGAAGCAATCAGCCCCAGCATTTT
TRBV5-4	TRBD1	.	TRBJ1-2	CASSLDATGSYGYTF	TGTGCCAGCAGCTTGGACGCGACAGGGAGCTATGGCTACACCTTC
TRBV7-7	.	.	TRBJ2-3	CASSLDTLSGTDTQYF	TGTGCTAGCAGCTTAGACACCCTCTCAGGCACAGATACGCAGTATTTT
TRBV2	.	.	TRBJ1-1	CASRKTENTEAFF	TGTGCCAGCAGAAAAACAGAGAACACTGAAGCTTTCTTT
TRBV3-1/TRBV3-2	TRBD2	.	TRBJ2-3	CASSLGTSGNTDTQYF	TGTGCCAGCAGTCTCGGGACTAGCGGTAACACAGATACGCAGTATTTT
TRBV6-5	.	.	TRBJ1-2	CASRYSPGIVGYTF	TGTGCCAGCAGGTATTCGCCAGGGATTGTTGGCTACACCTTC
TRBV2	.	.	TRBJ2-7	CASSERQASIAYEQYF	TGTGCCAGCAGTGAGAGGCAAGCCTCGATTGCCTACGAGCAGTACTTC
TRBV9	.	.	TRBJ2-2	CASSVSHTGELFF	TGTGCCAGCAGCGTCTCCCACACCGGGGAGCTGTTTTTT
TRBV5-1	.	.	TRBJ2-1	CASSGRTGSSYNEQFF	TGCGCCAGCAGCGGGAGGACAGGTAGCTCCTACAATGAGCAGTTCTTC
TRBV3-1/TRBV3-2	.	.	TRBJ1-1	CASSRQGMSEAFF	TGTGCCAGCAGCCGTCAGGGTATGTCTGAAGCTTTCTTT
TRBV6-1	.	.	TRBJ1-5	CASSESGQNQPQHF	TGTGCCAGCAGTGAAAGTGGGCAGAATCAGCCCCAGCATTTT
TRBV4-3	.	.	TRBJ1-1	CASSQSLTRRGTEAFF	TGCGCCAGCAGCCAATCATTGACGAGACGGGGCACTGAAGCTTTCTTT
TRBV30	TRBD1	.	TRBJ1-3	CAWETGFSGNTIYF	TGTGCCTGGGAGACAGGGTTCTCTGGAAACACCATATATTTT
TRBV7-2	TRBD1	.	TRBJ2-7	CATGTGMYEQYF	TGTGCCACTGGGACAGGGATGTACGAGCAGTACTTC
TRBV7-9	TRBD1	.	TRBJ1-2	CASSLAAGQGGYTF	TGTGCCAGCAGCCTAGCTGCGGGACAGGGTGGCTACACCTTC
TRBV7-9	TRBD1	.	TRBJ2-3	CASSLEGTGADTQYF	TGTGCCAGCAGCTTAGAGGGGACAGGGGCAGATACGCAGTATTTT
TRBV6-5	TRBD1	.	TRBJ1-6	CASSLLGQGGSPLHF	TGTGCCAGCAGTTTACTCGGACAGGGAGGTTCACCCCTCCACTTT
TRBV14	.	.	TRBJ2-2	CASRYYTGELFF	TGTGCCAGCAGATACTACACCGGGGAGCTGTTTTTT
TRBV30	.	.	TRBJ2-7	CAWSSGGGEETYEQYF	TGTGCCTGGAGTAGTGGCGGCGGGGAAGAAACCTACGAGCAGTACTTC
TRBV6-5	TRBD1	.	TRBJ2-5	CASIPGGPQETQYF	TGTGCCAGCATTCCAGGGGGACCCCAAGAGACCCAGTACTTC
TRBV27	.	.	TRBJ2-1	CASSLRGGGASYNEQFF	TGTGCCAGCAGTTTACGCGGCGGGGGCGCCTCCTACAATGAGCAGTTCTTC
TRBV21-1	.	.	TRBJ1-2	CASSSSTGANYGYTF	TGTGCCAGCAGCTCCTCGACAGGAGCTAACTATGGCTACACCTTC
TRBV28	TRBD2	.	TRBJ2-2	CASSLSGGVRQGSGGELFF	TGTGCCAGCAGTCTCAGCGGGGGGGTGAGACAGGGCTCAGGCGGGGAGCTGTTTTTT
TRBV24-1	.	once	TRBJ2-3	CATSDPGQITQYF	TGTGCCACCAGTGACCCCGGACAGATTACGCAGTATTTT
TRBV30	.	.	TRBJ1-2	CAWRRLTGYTF	TGTGCCTGGAGACGACTTACAGGCTACACCTTC